The rows below give T cell receptor beta chains drawn from one sample of a study of blood T cell repertoires in COVID-19. Data came from immunoSEQ multiplex PCR; TCRdb stores just in-frame clones and leaves some out. The table has around 190,000 clones, 83% seen once; the top ten hold 7.6%. The sequencing input was peripheral blood. The source of these receptors is a woman between 70 and 85 years old with COVID-19, enrolled during active disease. The CDR3 runs from the conserved cysteine through the conserved F or W. D genes are given only for firm matches. Rows give clone size only sometimes, using once, few, many, or a class for an expanded clone.

>TRBV27|15|TRBJ2-1|.|.
TGTGCCAGCAGCCGACAGGTGAGCTCCTACAATGAGCAGTTCTTC
CASSRQVSSYNEQFF
>TRBV15|14|TRBJ2-7|.|TRBD1
TGTGCCACCAGCAGCATGGACAGGGAGAACGAGCAGTACTTC
CATSSMDRENEQYF
>TRBV9|16|TRBJ1-3|.|TRBD1
TGTGCCAGCAGCGTAGGGACAGGGCGCTCTGGAAACACCATATATTTT
CASSVGTGRSGNTIYF
>TRBV29-1|17|TRBJ2-1|.|TRBD2
TGCAGCGTTGTATTGGGACTAGCGGGAAGCTCCTACAATGAGCAGTTCTTC
CSVVLGLAGSSYNEQFF
>TRBV6-4|13|TRBJ2-7|.|.
TGTGCCAGCCTCTCAGGGACTCACATCCGCCAGTACTTC
CASLSGTHIRQYF
>TRBV6-5|15|TRBJ2-6|.|.
TGTGCCACTAGGACAGCTAGCTCTGGGGCCAACGTCCTGACTTTC
CATRTASSGANVLTF
>TRBV19|22|TRBJ1-5|.|TRBD1
TGTGCCAGTCGCAAAACGACCGGGACAGCGGACCTCTACAGATATAGCAATCAGCCCCAGCATTTT
CASRKTTGTADLYRYSNQPQHF
>TRBV4-1|14|TRBJ2-5|.|TRBD1
TGCGCCAGCAGCCCCGGGACAGCTCAAGAGACCCAGTACTTC
CASSPGTAQETQYF
>TRBV25-1|18|TRBJ2-2|.|TRBD2
TGTGCCAGCAGTGCCTCTTCCGGGACTAGCGGGACTACCGGGGAGCTGTTTTTT
CASSASSGTSGTTGELFF
>TRBV5-1|15|TRBJ2-7|.|TRBD1
TGCGCCAGCAGCTTGGGACAGGGGCTTTCCTACGAGCAGTACTTC
CASSLGQGLSYEQYF
>TRBV5-4|16|TRBJ2-3|.|TRBD2
TGTGCCAGCAGCTTGAAAGCGGGAGGGAGCACAGATACGCAGTATTTT
CASSLKAGGSTDTQYF
>TRBV5-1|15|TRBJ2-7|.|TRBD2
TGCGCCAGCAGCTGGGGCGGGGGGAACTCCTACGAGCAGTACTTC
CASSWGGGNSYEQYF
>TRBV6-1|16|TRBJ2-7|.|.
TGTGCCAGCAGTGAACGGTTTAGCGGTATCTCCTACGAGCAGTACTTC
CASSERFSGISYEQYF
>TRBV6-2/TRBV6-3|16|TRBJ2-3|.|TRBD2
TGTGCCAGCAGTTGGGGACTAGCGGGAGGAGGAGATACGCAGTATTTT
CASSWGLAGGGDTQYF
>TRBV5-1|15|TRBJ2-1|.|TRBD2
TGCGCCAGCAGCTTGGCACTAGCGGCCCAAAATGAGCAGTTCTTC
CASSLALAAQNEQFF
>TRBV19|15|TRBJ2-2|.|TRBD2
TGTGCCAGCTTTACACCGGGACTAGCAGTAGGGGAGCTGTTTTTT
CASFTPGLAVGELFF
>TRBV7-2|16|TRBJ2-7|few|TRBD2
TGTGCCAGCAGCCCCTGGACAGCGGGGGGAAAGCGAGAGCAGTACTTC
CASSPWTAGGKREQYF
>TRBV6-1|12|TRBJ1-2|.|.
TGTGCCAGCAGTGAGTTAGCCTATGGCTACACCTTC
CASSELAYGYTF
>TRBV5-1|15|TRBJ2-2|.|TRBD1
TGCGCCAGCAGCTTGGAAGGACAGGGGACCGGGGAGCTGTTTTTT
CASSLEGQGTGELFF
>TRBV6-5|14|TRBJ1-4|.|TRBD1
TGTGCCAGCACTCCGGGACAGATGAATGAAAAACTGTTTTTT
CASTPGQMNEKLFF
>TRBV7-3|16|TRBJ2-1|.|.
TGTGCCAGCAGCTTAACGGCGGGGAGCTCCTACAATGAGCAGTTCTTC
CASSLTAGSSYNEQFF
>TRBV7-2|15|TRBJ2-5|.|.
TGTGCCAGCAGCTTAGACAGGGGTAGCGGAGAGACCCAGTACTTC
CASSLDRGSGETQYF
>TRBV5-8|16|TRBJ2-3|.|TRBD2
TGTGCCAGCAGCTGGCGTAGCGGGAGGGGCACAGATACGCAGTATTTT
CASSWRSGRGTDTQYF
>TRBV28|15|TRBJ2-6|.|TRBD2
TGTGCCAGCAGTTCGGGGGGCTCTGGGGCCAACGTCCTGACTTTC
CASSSGGSGANVLTF
>TRBV7-2|17|TRBJ2-3|.|.
TGTGCCAGCAGCTTAGCGGTTGGCCGGAGGGGCACAGATACGCAGTATTTT
CASSLAVGRRGTDTQYF
>TRBV18|13|TRBJ2-7|once|.
TGTGCCAGCTCATCTGCCGAGACCTACGAGCAGTACTTC
CASSSAETYEQYF
>TRBV19|17|TRBJ2-1|.|TRBD2
TGTGCCAGTAGTGGGGCTAGCGGGAGTTTTTCCTACAATGAGCAGTTCTTC
CASSGASGSFSYNEQFF
>TRBV3-1/TRBV3-2|11|TRBJ2-1|once|TRBD1
TGTGCCAGCACGCAACAGGGGGAGCAGTTCTTC
CASTQQGEQFF
>TRBV5-4|16|TRBJ2-1|once|TRBD1
TGTGCCAGCAGCTTAACCGGGACAGGGGGTTACAATGAGCAGTTCTTC
CASSLTGTGGYNEQFF
>TRBV3-1/TRBV3-2|13|TRBJ1-1|few|.
TGTGCCAGCAGCCAAGTCCAGTTCACTGAAGCTTTCTTT
CASSQVQFTEAFF
>TRBV28|14|TRBJ1-2|.|.
TGTGCCAGCAGTTATCGGTCATTCTCAAGTGGCTACACCTTC
CASSYRSFSSGYTF
>TRBV30|14|TRBJ1-5|.|.
TGTGCCTGGAGTGATTCCAGGGGTAATCAGCCCCAGCATTTT
CAWSDSRGNQPQHF
>TRBV28|16|TRBJ2-7|.|TRBD1
TGTGCCAGCAGTTTGGCAACCGGGACAGGGTTCTACGAGCAGTACTTC
CASSLATGTGFYEQYF
>TRBV27|14|TRBJ1-5|few|.
TGTGCCAGCAGTTTACGGGGGGGCAATCAGCCCCAGCATTTT
CASSLRGGNQPQHF
>TRBV10-3|12|TRBJ2-4|.|TRBD2
TGTGCCATCAGTGAGGGCGGGGGGCAACAGTACTTC
CAISEGGGQQYF
>TRBV6-6|12|TRBJ2-3|.|TRBD1
TGTGCCAGCAGTGACCCTGGACAGGGGGCAAATTTT
CASSDPGQGANF
>TRBV7-3|14|TRBJ2-7|few|TRBD1
TGTGCCAGCAGCAGACAGGGCGGGCTCTACGAGCAGTACTTC
CASSRQGGLYEQYF
>TRBV2|15|TRBJ1-5|.|.
TGTGCCAGCAGTGACACAGGAATACGCAATCAGCCCCAGCATTTT
CASSDTGIRNQPQHF
>TRBV3-1/TRBV3-2|13|TRBJ1-5|.|.
TGTGCCAGCAGCCAAGTCCCCGATCAGCCCCAGCATTTT
CASSQVPDQPQHF
>TRBV7-9|15|TRBJ1-3|.|.
TGTGCCAGCAGCTTAGGGGCAGGCACTGGAAACACCATATATTTT
CASSLGAGTGNTIYF
>TRBV28|13|TRBJ1-1|few|.
TGTGCCAGCAGTTTAATGCAGCGCACTGAAGCTTTCTTT
CASSLMQRTEAFF
>TRBV18|17|TRBJ2-7|.|.
TGTGCCAGCTCAGGAATTCTCAGGGGCTACTTGAAGGACGAGCAGTACTTC
CASSGILRGYLKDEQYF
>TRBV7-2|15|TRBJ2-7|.|.
TGTGCCAGCAGCTTAACGGCGGGACGTACCTACGAGCAGTACTTC
CASSLTAGRTYEQYF
>TRBV5-6|16|TRBJ1-3|.|.
TGTGCCAGCAGCTTGAGGGGCGGCCACTCTGGAAACACCATATATTTT
CASSLRGGHSGNTIYF
>TRBV4-2|15|TRBJ1-6|once|.
TGTGCCAGCAGCAGTCGACAGGCCCTGGGTTCACCCCTCCACTTT
CASSSRQALGSPLHF
>TRBV9|14|TRBJ2-3|.|TRBD2
TGTGCCAGCAGCGTAAGCGGGGTGGGAGATACGCAGTATTTT
CASSVSGVGDTQYF
>TRBV27|15|TRBJ2-7|.|TRBD1
TGTGCCAGCAGTTTCCGGGACAGGAAGCCCTACGAGCAGTACTTC
CASSFRDRKPYEQYF
>TRBV27|15|TRBJ2-7|.|.
TGTGCCAGCAGCCCTCAGGGCGGATTTGCCTACGAGCAGTACTTC
CASSPQGGFAYEQYF
>TRBV28|14|TRBJ2-7|.|TRBD1
TGTGCCAGCAGAGTGGGACAGGGAGTTTACGAGCAGTACTTC
CASRVGQGVYEQYF